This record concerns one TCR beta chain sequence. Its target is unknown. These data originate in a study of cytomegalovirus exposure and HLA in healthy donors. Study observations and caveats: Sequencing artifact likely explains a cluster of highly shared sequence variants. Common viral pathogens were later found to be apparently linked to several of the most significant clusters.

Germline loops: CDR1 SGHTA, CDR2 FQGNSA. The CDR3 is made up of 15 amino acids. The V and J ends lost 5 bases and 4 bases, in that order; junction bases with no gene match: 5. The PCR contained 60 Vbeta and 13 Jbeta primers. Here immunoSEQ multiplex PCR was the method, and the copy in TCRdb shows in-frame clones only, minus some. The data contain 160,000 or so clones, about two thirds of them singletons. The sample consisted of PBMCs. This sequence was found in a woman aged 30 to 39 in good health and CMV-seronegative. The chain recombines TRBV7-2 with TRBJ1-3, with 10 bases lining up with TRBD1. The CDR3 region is CASSGGTGAGNTIYF. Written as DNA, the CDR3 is TGTGCCAGCAGCGGGGGGACAGGGGCGGGAAACACCATATATTTT.